The 5 T cell receptor beta chains given below trace back to one sample, sequenced in a study of blood T cell repertoires in COVID-19. Profiled with immunoSEQ multiplex PCR; TCRdb holds only in-frame clones, not every one. The sample lists about 390,000 clones; 80% to 90% were seen once. The source material was peripheral blood. The receptors derive from an older woman with COVID-19, enrolled during active disease.

The V call is TRBV4-1, the J call TRBJ1-6; 8 bases agree with TRBD1. In germline, CDR1 is MGHRA, CDR2 YSYEKL. With 2 bases clipped from V and 7 bases from J, the junction kept 4 bases outside the gene matches. This CDR3 is 15 amino acids long. The CDR3 loop is CASSQSGTGNSPLHF. Written as DNA, the CDR3 is TGCGCCAGCAGCCAATCCGGGACAGGCAATTCACCCCTCCACTTT.

CDR3 DNA sequence: TGTGCCAGCAGCTTAGGCCAGGGGAGTAGCCGCGACGAGCAGTACTTC. Protein sequence: CASSLGQGSSRDEQYF. V is TRBV11-3 and J is TRBJ2-7; D is possibly TRBD1 (6 bases). CDR1 SGHNT and CDR2 YENEEA come from the germline V gene. With 1 base removed from V and 5 bases from J, the gap between germline ends came to 18 bases. CDR3 length: 16 residues.

The CDR3 coding sequence is TGTGCCAGCAGTTACGTTTCAGGGCCAGCCACAGATACGCAGTATTTT. Residues: CASSYVSGPATDTQYF. The chain has TRBV6-6 and TRBJ2-3; possible D gene TRBD1, 5 bases. The CDR3 contains 16 residues. The V end was cut by 2 bases, the J end by 2 bases, with 14 bases between. Germline assignment: CDR1 MNHNY and CDR2 SVGAGI (reference sequence).

The CDR3 nucleotides are TGTGCCAGCAGAGGACAGGGGTTGGACACCGGGGAGCTGTTTTTT. Translated: CASRGQGLDTGELFF. This chain uses TRBV6-5 with TRBJ2-2; TRBD1 matches 9 bases. The CDR3 contains 15 residues. Trimming at V came to 6 bases and at J to 3 bases, leaving 5 bases not matched to a gene. The germline V gene has CDR1 MNHEY and CDR2 SVGAGI.

This rearrangement joins TRBV5-1 to TRBJ2-2; D remains ambiguous. CDR1 and CDR2 (germline): SGHRS, YFSETQ. V was shortened by 0 bases and J by 6 bases, with 6 bases between the two germline ends. The CDR3 length is 13 residues. The CDR3 reads CASSLDSAGELFF. DNA for the CDR3: TGCGCCAGCAGCTTGGATAGTGCCGGGGAGCTGTTTTTT.